Described below is a single T cell receptor (beta chain) sequence and its context. What antigen it recognizes has not been identified. The record has no base qualities; no much larger clone is one base away. This sample is part of a study of chemoradiotherapy in HPV16-positive cancers (dated by TCRdb to the early 2020s). Background on the whole study: Using functional T-cell assays on cells from a couple of HPV16-positive patients, the researchers defined candidate HPV-specific T-cell clones and common TCR motifs. The candidate HPV-specific TCRs and motifs were subsequently tracked in TCR repertoires obtained from 70 to 95 patients with HPV-related cancers. Whether T-cell immunity against the HPV oncoproteins E6 and E7 changes during chemoradiotherapy and whether survival is affected by this immunity were examined in the study.

Paper-wide results and their limitations: Among HPV16-positive patients, expansion of HPV-responsive T cells during chemoradiotherapy was associated with better recurrence-free survival. Expansion of candidate HPV-specific clones and E7-related TCR motifs was observed in the tumor microenvironment during treatment, whereas no such expansion was observed for non-HPV-specific T cells. Only two HPV16-positive patients were used to derive the functional definition of HPV-specific T cells, and the survival association was reported for HPV16-positive patients.

Repertoires were sampled repeatedly over the course of chemoradiotherapy so that clonal expansion in the tumor microenvironment could be followed. To prepare the library, the immunoSEQ multiplex PCR assay was applied. TCRdb's version of the immuneACCESS table is confined to in-frame rearrangements and falls short of the full clone set. An unresolved V gene accounts for under half of the shortfall where checked; the remainder is of unknown origin. This sample is represented by over a thousand clones; about two thirds of them were singletons. Of the sample, roughly 16% falls within the top ten clones. The input for sequencing was tumor tissue, taken from a patient who underwent chemoradiotherapy. The sequence came from a human donor with HPV-associated anogenital cancer.

The DNA is TGCAGCGTTGTAGGCTTGGGCCGAAACTACGAGCAGTACTTC. Its translation is CSVVGLGRNYEQYF. The rearrangement combines TRBV29-1 with TRBJ2-7; the D gene lacks a confident call. V and J are truncated by 4 bases and 3 bases respectively, leaving an intervening sequence of 16 bases. From the germline V gene, CDR1 is SQVTM and CDR2 is ANQGSEA. The CDR3, cysteine through phenylalanine, is 14 amino acids long. Kept here is only the CDR3 DNA, which spans 42 bases and is read in frame from base 1.